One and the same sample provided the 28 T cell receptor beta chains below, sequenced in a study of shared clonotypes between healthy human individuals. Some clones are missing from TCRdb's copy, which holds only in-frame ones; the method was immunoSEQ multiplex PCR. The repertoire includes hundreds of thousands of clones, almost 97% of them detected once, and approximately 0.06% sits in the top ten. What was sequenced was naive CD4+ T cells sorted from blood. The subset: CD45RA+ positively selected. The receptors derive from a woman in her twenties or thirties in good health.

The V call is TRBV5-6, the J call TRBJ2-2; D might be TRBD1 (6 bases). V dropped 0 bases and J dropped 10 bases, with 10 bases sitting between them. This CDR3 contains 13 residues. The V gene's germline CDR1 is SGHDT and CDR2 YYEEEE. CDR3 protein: CASSLVGAKELFF. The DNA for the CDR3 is TGTGCCAGCAGCTTGGTGGGGGCGAAGGAGCTGTTTTTT.

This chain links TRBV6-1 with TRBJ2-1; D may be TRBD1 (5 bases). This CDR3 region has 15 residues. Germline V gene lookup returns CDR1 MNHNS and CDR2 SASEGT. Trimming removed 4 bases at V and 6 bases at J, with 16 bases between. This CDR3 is CASSGARAASNEQFF. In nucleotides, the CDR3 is TGTGCCAGCAGTGGGGCCAGGGCCGCCAGCAATGAGCAGTTCTTC.

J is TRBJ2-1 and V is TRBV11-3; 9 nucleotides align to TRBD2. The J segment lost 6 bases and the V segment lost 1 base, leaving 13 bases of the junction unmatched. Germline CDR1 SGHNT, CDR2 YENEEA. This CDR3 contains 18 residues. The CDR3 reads CASSLAGAREGRSNEQFF. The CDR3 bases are TGTGCCAGCAGCTTAGCGGGGGCGCGGGAGGGCCGGTCCAATGAGCAGTTCTTC.

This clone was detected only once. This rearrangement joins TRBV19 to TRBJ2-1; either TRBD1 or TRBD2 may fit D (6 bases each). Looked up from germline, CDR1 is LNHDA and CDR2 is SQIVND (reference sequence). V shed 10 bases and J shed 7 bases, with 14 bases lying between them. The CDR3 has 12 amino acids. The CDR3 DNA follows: TGTGCCACCAGAGGGGGGTATAATGAGCAGTTCTTC. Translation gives CATRGGYNEQFF.

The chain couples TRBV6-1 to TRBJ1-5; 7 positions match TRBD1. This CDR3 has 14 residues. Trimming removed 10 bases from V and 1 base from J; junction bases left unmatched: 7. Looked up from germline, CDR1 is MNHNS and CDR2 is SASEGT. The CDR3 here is CATNRGGSNQPQHF. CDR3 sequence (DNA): TGTGCCACTAACAGGGGAGGGAGCAATCAGCCCCAGCATTTT.

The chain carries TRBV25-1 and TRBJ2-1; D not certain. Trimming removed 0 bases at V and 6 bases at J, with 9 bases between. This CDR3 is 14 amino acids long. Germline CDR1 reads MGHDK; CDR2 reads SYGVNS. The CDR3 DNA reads TGTGCCAGCAGTGAATACCACGGCATCAATGAGCAGTTCTTC. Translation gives CASSEYHGINEQFF.

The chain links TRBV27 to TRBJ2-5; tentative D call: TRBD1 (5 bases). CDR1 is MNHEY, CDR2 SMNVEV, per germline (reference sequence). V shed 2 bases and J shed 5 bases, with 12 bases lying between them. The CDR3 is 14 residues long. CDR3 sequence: CASSLRGRAETQYF. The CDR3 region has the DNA TGTGCCAGCAGTTTAAGGGGCCGAGCGGAGACCCAGTACTTC.

The chain's CDR3 is CASSPRPGTSNEQYF. The CDR3 region has the DNA TGTGCCAGCAGCCCCCGGCCAGGGACTAGCAACGAGCAGTACTTC. The chain links TRBV9 to TRBJ2-7, with TRBD2 matching 9 bases. The trim removed 4 bases at V and 5 bases at J, leaving 10 bases unmatched. The germline V gene has CDR1 SGDLS and CDR2 YYNGEE. The CDR3 consists of 15 residues.

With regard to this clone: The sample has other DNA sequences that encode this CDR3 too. CDR3 DNA: TGTGCCAGCTCACCAGGGACAGGGAATGGCTACACCTTC. It is translated as CASSPGTGNGYTF. The chain is built from TRBV18 and TRBJ1-2, with 9 bases fitting TRBD1. Germline V lookup: CDR1 KGHSH, CDR2 LQKENI. This CDR3 is 13 amino acids long. V was clipped by 2 bases and J by 6 bases; unmatched bases: 1.

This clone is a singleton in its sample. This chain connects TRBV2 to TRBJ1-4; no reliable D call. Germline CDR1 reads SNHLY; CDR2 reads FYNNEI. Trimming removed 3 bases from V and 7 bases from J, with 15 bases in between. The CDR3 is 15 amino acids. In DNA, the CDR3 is TGTGCCAGCAGTGACGGTGCGGGTATGGGTGAAAAACTGTTTTTT. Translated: CASSDGAGMGEKLFF.

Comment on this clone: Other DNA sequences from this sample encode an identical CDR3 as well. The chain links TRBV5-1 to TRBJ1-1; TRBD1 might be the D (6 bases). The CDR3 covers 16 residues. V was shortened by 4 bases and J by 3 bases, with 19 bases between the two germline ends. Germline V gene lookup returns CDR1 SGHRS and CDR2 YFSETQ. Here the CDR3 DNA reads TGCGCCAGCAGCCCGGAGCGGGGGGCGTTCGACACTGAAGCTTTCTTT. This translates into CASSPERGAFDTEAFF.

CDR3 DNA: TGTGCCAGCAGCCGGGGGGCGACTGACACTGAAGCTTTCTTT. Translated, it gives CASSRGATDTEAFF. J is TRBJ1-1 and V is TRBV5-4, with a tentative D call TRBD1 (6 bases). This CDR3 has 14 residues. Germline assignment: CDR1 SGHNT and CDR2 YYREEE (reference sequence). Trimming stripped 4 bases from V and 3 bases from J, with 13 bases between.

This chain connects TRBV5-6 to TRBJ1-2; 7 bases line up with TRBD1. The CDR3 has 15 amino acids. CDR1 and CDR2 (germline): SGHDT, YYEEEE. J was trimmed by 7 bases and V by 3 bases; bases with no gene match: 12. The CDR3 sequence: CASSSLLQGLSGYTF. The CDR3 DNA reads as TGTGCCAGCAGCTCCCTCCTACAGGGGTTGAGTGGCTACACCTTC.

The CDR3 DNA is TGTGCCAGCAGCCAACCACAGGGGGCTGAAGGAAACACCATATATTTT. As protein: CASSQPQGAEGNTIYF. This chain joins TRBV28 and TRBJ1-3; TRBD1 aligns across 9 bases. Germline CDR1 reads MDHEN; CDR2 reads SYDVKM. This CDR3 is 16 amino acids long. Germline trimming cut 6 bases from V and 4 bases from J; bases unmatched to any gene: 10.

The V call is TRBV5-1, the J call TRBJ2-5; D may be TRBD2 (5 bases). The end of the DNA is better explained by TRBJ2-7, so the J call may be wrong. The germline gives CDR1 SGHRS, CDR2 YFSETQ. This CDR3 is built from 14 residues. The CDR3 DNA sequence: TGCGCCAGCAGCATCGGGCAAGACTACAACGAGCAGTACTTC. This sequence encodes CASSIGQDYNEQYF.

CDR3 protein: CASSLSTGGYQPQHF. The CDR3 nucleotides read TGTGCCAGCAGCTTAAGCACGGGTGGTTATCAGCCCCAGCATTTT. The chain couples TRBV5-5 to TRBJ1-5; D gene unclear. Trimming cost V 2 bases and J 5 bases, with 14 bases left between them. The CDR3 runs 15 residues. CDR1 and CDR2 (germline): SGHKS, YYEKEE (reference sequence).

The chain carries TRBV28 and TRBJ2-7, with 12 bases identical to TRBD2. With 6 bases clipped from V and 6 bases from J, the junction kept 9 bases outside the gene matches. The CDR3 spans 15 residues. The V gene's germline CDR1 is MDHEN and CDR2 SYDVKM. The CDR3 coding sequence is TGTGCCAGCAGGCCAAGACTAGCGGGAGACTTCGAGCAGTACTTC. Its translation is CASRPRLAGDFEQYF.

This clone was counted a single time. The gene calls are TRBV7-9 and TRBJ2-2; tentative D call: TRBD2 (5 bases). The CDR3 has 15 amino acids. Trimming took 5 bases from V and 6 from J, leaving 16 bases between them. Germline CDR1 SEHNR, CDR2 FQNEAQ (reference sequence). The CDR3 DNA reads TGTGCCAGCAGCCCCATCAGACGGGGTGCCGGGGAGCTGTTTTTT. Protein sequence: CASSPIRRGAGELFF.

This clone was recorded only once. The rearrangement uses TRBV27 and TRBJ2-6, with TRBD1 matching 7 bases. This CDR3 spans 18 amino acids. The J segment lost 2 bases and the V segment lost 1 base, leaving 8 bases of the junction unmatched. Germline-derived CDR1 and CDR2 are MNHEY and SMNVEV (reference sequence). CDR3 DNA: TGTGCCAGCAGTTTATTTAGGGGGCAGTCAGCTGGGGCCAACGTCCTGACTTTC. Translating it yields CASSLFRGQSAGANVLTF.

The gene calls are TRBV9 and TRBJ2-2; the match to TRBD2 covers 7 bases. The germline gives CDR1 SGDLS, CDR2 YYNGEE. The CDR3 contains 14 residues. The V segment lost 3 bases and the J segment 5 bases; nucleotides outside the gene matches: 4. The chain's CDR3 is CASSGPGGTGELFF. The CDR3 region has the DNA TGTGCCAGCAGCGGGCCCGGGGGGACCGGGGAGCTGTTTTTT.

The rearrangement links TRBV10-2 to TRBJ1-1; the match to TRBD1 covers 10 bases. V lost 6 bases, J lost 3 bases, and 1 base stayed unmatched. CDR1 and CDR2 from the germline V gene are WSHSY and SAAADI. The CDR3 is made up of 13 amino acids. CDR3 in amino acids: CASRGQGDTEAFF. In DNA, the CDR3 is TGCGCCAGCAGAGGACAGGGGGACACTGAAGCTTTCTTT.

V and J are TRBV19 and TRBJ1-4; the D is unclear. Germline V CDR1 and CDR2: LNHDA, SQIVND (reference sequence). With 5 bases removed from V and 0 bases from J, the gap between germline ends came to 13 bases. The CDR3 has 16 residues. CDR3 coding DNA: TGTGCCAGTAGTTTCAAAAAAGCAGCAACTAATGAAAAACTGTTTTTT. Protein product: CASSFKKAATNEKLFF.

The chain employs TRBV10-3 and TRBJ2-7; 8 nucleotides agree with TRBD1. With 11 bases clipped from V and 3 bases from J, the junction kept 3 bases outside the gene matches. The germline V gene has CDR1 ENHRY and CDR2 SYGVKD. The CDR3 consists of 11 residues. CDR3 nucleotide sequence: TGTGCCGCCGGACAGGGCTACGAGCAGTACTTC. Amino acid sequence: CAAGQGYEQYF.

As DNA, the CDR3 is TGTGCCAGCAGGGGGACTAGCGGGATCTACGAGCAGTACTTC. Amino acid sequence: CASRGTSGIYEQYF. The chain joins TRBV27 to TRBJ2-7, with 13 bases fitting TRBD2. The ends lost 6 bases at V and 3 bases at J; junction bases unmatched: 2. The CDR3 spans 14 residues. The germline CDR1 and CDR2 sequences are MNHEY and SMNVEV (reference sequence).

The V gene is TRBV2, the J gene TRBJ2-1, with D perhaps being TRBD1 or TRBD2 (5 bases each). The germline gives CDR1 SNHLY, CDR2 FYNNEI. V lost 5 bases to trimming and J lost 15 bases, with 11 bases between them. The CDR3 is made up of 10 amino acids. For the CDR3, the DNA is TGTGCCAGCAGTCGGGACCAGTTGTTCTTC. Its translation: CASSRDQLFF.

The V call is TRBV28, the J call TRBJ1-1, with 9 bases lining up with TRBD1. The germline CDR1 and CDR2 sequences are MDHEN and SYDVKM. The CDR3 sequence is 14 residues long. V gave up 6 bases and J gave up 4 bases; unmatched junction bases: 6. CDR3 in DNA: TGTGCCAGCAGCTCCGGGACAGGGATCACTGAAGCTTTCTTT. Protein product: CASSSGTGITEAFF.

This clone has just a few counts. The CDR3 here is CASSPKGGTKAEQYF. Here the CDR3 DNA reads TGTGCCAGCTCACCTAAGGGTGGGACCAAAGCGGAGCAGTACTTC. The J gene is TRBJ2-7, the V gene TRBV18; perhaps D is TRBD1 or TRBD2 (5 bases each). V was trimmed by 3 bases and J by 7 bases, leaving 19 bases between them. Germline lookup yields CDR1 KGHSH and CDR2 LQKENI. The CDR3 is 15 amino acids.

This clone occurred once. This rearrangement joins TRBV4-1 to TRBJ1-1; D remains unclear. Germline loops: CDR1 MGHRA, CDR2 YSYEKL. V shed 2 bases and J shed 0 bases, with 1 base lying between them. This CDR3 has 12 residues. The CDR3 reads CASSQMNTEAFF. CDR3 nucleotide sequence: TGCGCCAGCAGCCAAATGAACACTGAAGCTTTCTTT.